This T cell receptor (beta chain) stems from a study of identical twins. To note about this clonotype: The antigen is not known.

Overall study results and limits: Fewer insertions marked abundant cord blood beta clonotypes; young adult naive trended weakly, memory not at all. Low generation-probability sequences were in excess among twin-shared out-of-frame alpha sequences.

Carrying unique molecular identifiers, the cDNA also gained a universal primer site through template switching. TCRdb reprocessed the 5' RACE reads with MiXCR, giving one entry per CDR3 protein. This table has approximately 220,000 distinct CDR3 sequences, 6% to 8.5% appearing once. The ends were cut back, 4 bases at V and 0 bases at J, with 8 bases in the middle. This CDR3 spans 13 amino acids. Germline V lookup: CDR1 SGDLS, CDR2 YYNGEE. These records were also assigned to another study, of yellow fever vaccine responses in identical twins.

The clonotype comes from a woman aged 18-29 years in good health. Sequencing was carried out using CD8+ T cells sorted from blood. The rearrangement joins TRBV9 to TRBJ2-7, with no clear D. The CDR3 loop reads CASSPPSSYEQYF. CDR3 nucleotides: TGTGCCAGCAGCCCGCCGAGCTCCTACGAGCAGTACTTC.